Following are 15 T cell receptor beta chains from one sample sequenced in a study of cytomegalovirus exposure and HLA in healthy donors. The study ran its PCR with 60 Vbeta and 13 Jbeta primers. Profiling relied on immunoSEQ multiplex PCR, and the TCRdb table lists in-frame clones only, not all of them. Here the sample table reports more than 100,000 clones. Sequencing used PBMCs. The receptors stem from a middle-aged woman in good health and CMV-seronegative.

The gene calls are TRBV13 and TRBJ2-2; 8 positions match TRBD2. Germline V gene lookup returns CDR1 PRHDT and CDR2 FYEKMQ (reference sequence). The CDR3 sequence is 15 residues long. Unmatched junction bases numbered 8, after V lost 5 bases and J lost 6 bases. CDR3 sequence (DNA): TGTGCCAGCAGCCCGGGACGGGGGGGATCCGGGGAGCTGTTTTTT. Its translation: CASSPGRGGSGELFF.

The V and J genes are TRBV7-9 and TRBJ1-2, with 11 bases aligning to TRBD1. Germline assignment: CDR1 SEHNR and CDR2 FQNEAQ (reference sequence). The CDR3 runs 15 residues. Losses at the gene ends were 6 bases for V and 1 base for J; bases not matched to a gene: 4. The CDR3 DNA reads as TGTGCCAGCAGGCGGACAGGGGGCAATAACTATGGCTACACCTTC. This sequence encodes CASRRTGGNNYGYTF.

The chain has TRBV27 and TRBJ2-5; possible D gene TRBD1, 7 bases. The closer fit of TRBJ2-7 to the DNA end suggests the J call may be wrong. Looked up from germline, CDR1 is MNHEY and CDR2 is SMNVEV (reference sequence). This CDR3 region has 17 residues. CDR3: CASSPGPGGQFSYEQYF. DNA for the CDR3: TGTGCCAGCAGCCCAGGACCAGGGGGGCAATTCTCCTACGAGCAGTACTTC.

This chain connects TRBV10-2 to TRBJ1-5; possibly TRBD1 for D (5 bases). This CDR3 region has 15 residues. CDR1 is WSHSY, CDR2 SAAADI, per germline. V was trimmed by 2 bases and J by 2 bases, leaving 10 bases between them. The CDR3 DNA sequence: TGCGCCAGCAGTGAGAGGGGTCGTCGCAATCAGCCCCAGCATTTT. Translated: CASSERGRRNQPQHF.

This chain joins TRBV10-3 and TRBJ1-2; no clear D. The V end was cut by 5 bases, the J end by 8 bases, with 18 bases between. The germline CDR1 and CDR2 sequences are ENHRY and SYGVKD. The CDR3 has 14 amino acids. CDR3 residues: CAISKDREPGGYTF. The CDR3 coding sequence is TGTGCCATCAGTAAGGACCGGGAGCCGGGGGGCTACACCTTC.

J is TRBJ2-3 and V is TRBV5-4; TRBD1 aligns across 9 bases. V lost 1 base to trimming and J lost 4 bases; unmatched junction nucleotides: 4. The CDR3 loop spans 15 amino acids. Per germline, CDR1 SGHNT and CDR2 YYREEE (reference sequence). The CDR3 reads CASSLRDRVADTQYF. CDR3 bases: TGTGCCAGCAGCTTGCGGGACAGGGTGGCAGATACGCAGTATTTT.

This chain uses TRBV28 with TRBJ1-5; TRBD1 matches 7 bases. V dropped 3 bases and J dropped 0; count of bases not matched to a gene: 17. CDR1 is MDHEN and CDR2 is SYDVKM in the germline V gene. This CDR3 region has 20 residues. The CDR3 protein is CASSFPPGGTALYSNQPQHF. For the CDR3, the DNA is TGTGCCAGCAGTTTCCCCCCGGGAGGGACAGCCCTTTATAGCAATCAGCCCCAGCATTTT.

The chain uses TRBV7-3 and TRBJ2-2, with D perhaps matching TRBD2 (6 bases). The germline V gene encodes CDR1 SGHTA and CDR2 FQGTGA. This CDR3 region has 13 residues. The V end lost 5 bases, the J end lost 9 bases, and 13 bases lay between the germline ends. CDR3 nucleotides: TGTGCCAGCAGCACTCTCGGGAGTTGGGAGCTGTTTTTT. This translates into CASSTLGSWELFF.

The rearrangement joins TRBV28 to TRBJ1-1; D uncertain. Germline V lookup: CDR1 MDHEN, CDR2 SYDVKM. Trimming left V 6 bases short and J 8 bases short, with 13 bases between. This CDR3 comprises 12 residues. CDR3 DNA: TGTGCCAGCAGCCTCGGGTCGGAAGAAGCTTTCTTT. Translated: CASSLGSEEAFF.

The rearrangement joins TRBV9 to TRBJ1-2; 8 positions match TRBD1. Germline CDR1 is SGDLS and CDR2 is YYNGEE. CDR3 size: 13 residues. Unmatched junction bases numbered 3, after V lost 0 bases and J lost 8 bases. In nucleotides, the CDR3 is TGTGCCAGCAGCGTAGATGCAGGGGGCGGCTACACCTTC. Its translation: CASSVDAGGGYTF.

The V call is TRBV6-1, the J call TRBJ2-2; tentatively, D is TRBD1 (5 bases). Germline lookup yields CDR1 MNHNS and CDR2 SASEGT. This CDR3 region has 14 residues. Trimming cost V 6 bases and J 0 bases, with 8 bases left between them. The CDR3 region has the DNA TGTGCCAGCAGGTCACAGGCGAACACCGGGGAGCTGTTTTTT. This encodes CASRSQANTGELFF.

Of note for this clone: The CDR3 ends on some other residue instead of the conserved phenylalanine or tryptophan, so this is likely a read error. It is unclear where the CDR3 begins or ends on the DNA, so no DNA is shown, and the CDR3 is as TCRdb lists it. V is TRBV2 and J is TRBJ1-1; TRBD1 is the table's D call, not checked against the DNA. The CDR3 comprises 14 residues, both ends counted. CDR1 and CDR2 (germline): SNHLY, FYNNEI. The CDR3 reads CASSLTPDRGFSRI.

This sequence joins TRBV2 and TRBJ1-2; 10 nucleotides align to TRBD1. Germline V lookup: CDR1 SNHLY, CDR2 FYNNEI. This CDR3 is built from 13 residues. With 4 bases clipped from V and 4 bases from J, the junction kept 0 bases outside the gene matches. The CDR3 DNA follows: TGTGCCAGCAGTGGGGACAGGGGCTATGGCTACACCTTC. This gives the protein CASSGDRGYGYTF. Full variable domain (rest looked up from reference TRBV2 and TRBJ1-2): EPEVTQTPSHQVTQMGQEVILRCVPISNHLYFYWYRQILGQKVEFLVSFYNNEISEKSEIFDDQFSVERPDGSNFTLKIRSTKLEDSAMYFCASSGDRGYGYTFGSGTRLTVV.

V gene TRBV5-6 combines with J gene TRBJ2-3; D is undetermined. Trimming pared 1 base from V and 0 bases from J, leaving 3 bases between. Germline V gene lookup returns CDR1 SGHDT and CDR2 YYEEEE. This CDR3 region has 13 residues. Here the CDR3 reads CASSLISTDTQYF. CDR3 DNA sequence: TGTGCCAGCAGCTTGATAAGCACAGATACGCAGTATTTT.

The rearrangement joins TRBV28 to TRBJ1-5; no firm D call. The germline CDR1 and CDR2 sequences are MDHEN and SYDVKM. The CDR3 is 13 amino acids. V was clipped by 3 bases and J by 4 bases, with 7 bases between them. The CDR3 loop is CASSFVLNQPQHF. The CDR3 DNA follows: TGTGCCAGCAGTTTCGTATTAAATCAGCCCCAGCATTTT.